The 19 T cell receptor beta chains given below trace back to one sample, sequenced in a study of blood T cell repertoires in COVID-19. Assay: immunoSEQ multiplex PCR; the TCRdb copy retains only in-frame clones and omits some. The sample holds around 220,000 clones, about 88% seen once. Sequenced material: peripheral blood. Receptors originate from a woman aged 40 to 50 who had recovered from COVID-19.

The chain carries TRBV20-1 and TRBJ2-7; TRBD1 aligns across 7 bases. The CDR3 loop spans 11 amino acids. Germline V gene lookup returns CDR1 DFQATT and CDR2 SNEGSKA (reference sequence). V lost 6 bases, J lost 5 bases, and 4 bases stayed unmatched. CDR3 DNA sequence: TGCAGTGCCACGACAGGGAACGAGCAGTACTTC. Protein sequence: CSATTGNEQYF.

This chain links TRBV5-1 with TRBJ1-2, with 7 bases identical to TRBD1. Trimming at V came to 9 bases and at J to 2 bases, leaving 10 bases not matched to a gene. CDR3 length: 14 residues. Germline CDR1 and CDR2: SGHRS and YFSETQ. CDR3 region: CATSLGGLNYGYTF. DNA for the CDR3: TGCGCCACCTCTCTAGGGGGCCTGAACTATGGCTACACCTTC. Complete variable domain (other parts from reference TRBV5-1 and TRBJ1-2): KAGVTQTPRYLIKTRGQQVTLSCSPISGHRSVSWYQQTPGQGLQFLFEYFSETQRNKGNFPGRFSGRQFSNSRSEMNVSTLELGDSALYLCATSLGGLNYGYTFGSGTRLTVV.

CDR3: CASSMRPTGRNTDTQYF. CDR3 DNA sequence: TGTGCCAGTAGTATGCGTCCGACAGGGAGGAACACAGATACGCAGTATTTT. The chain uses TRBV19 and TRBJ2-3; perhaps TRBD1 as D (7 bases). The CDR3 spans 17 residues. Per the germline V gene, CDR1 is LNHDA and CDR2 is SQIVND (reference sequence). Between the trimmed V and J ends, which lost 3 bases and 2 bases, there was a span of 18 bases.

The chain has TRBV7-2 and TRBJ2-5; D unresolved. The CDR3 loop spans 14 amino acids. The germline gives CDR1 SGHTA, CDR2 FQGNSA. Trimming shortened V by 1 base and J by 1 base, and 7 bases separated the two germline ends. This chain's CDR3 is CASSLGASQETQYF. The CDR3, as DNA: TGTGCCAGCAGCTTAGGGGCCAGCCAAGAGACCCAGTACTTC.

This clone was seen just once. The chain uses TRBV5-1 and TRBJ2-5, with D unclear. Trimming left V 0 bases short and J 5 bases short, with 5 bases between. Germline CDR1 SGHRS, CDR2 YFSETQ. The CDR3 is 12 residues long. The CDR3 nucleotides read TGCGCCAGCAGCTTGGCCTTCGAGACCCAGTACTTC. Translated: CASSLAFETQYF.

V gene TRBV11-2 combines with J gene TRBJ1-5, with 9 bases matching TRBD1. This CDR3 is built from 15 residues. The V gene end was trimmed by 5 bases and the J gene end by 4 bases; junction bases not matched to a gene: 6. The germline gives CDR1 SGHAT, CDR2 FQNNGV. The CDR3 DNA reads TGTGCCAGCAGCCCCACCGGGACAGGGAATCAGCCCCAGCATTTT. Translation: CASSPTGTGNQPQHF.

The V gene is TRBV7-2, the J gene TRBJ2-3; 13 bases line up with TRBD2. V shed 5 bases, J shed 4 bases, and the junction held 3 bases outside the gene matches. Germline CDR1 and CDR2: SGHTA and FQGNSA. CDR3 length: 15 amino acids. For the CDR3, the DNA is TGTGCCAGCAGCCTAACTAGCGGGGGGGCAGATACGCAGTATTTT. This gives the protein CASSLTSGGADTQYF. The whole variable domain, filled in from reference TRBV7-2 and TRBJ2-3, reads GAGVSQSPSNKVTEKGKDVELRCDPISGHTALYWYRQSLGQGLEFLIYFQGNSAPDKSGLPSDRFSAERTGGSVSTLTIQRTQQEDSAVYLCASSLTSGGADTQYFGPGTRLTVL.

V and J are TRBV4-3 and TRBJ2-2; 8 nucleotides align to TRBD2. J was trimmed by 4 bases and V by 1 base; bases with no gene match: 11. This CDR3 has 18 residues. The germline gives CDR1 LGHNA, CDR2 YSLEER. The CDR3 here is CASSQGGRSAVGTGELFF. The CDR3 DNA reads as TGCGCCAGCAGCCAAGGCGGGAGGAGCGCGGTTGGCACCGGGGAGCTGTTTTTT.

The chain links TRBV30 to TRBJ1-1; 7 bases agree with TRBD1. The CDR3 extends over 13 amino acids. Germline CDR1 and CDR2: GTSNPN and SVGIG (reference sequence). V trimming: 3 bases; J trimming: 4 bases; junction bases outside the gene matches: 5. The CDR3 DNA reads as TGTGCCTGGAGCAGGGGGAGGTTCACTGAAGCTTTCTTT. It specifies CAWSRGRFTEAFF.

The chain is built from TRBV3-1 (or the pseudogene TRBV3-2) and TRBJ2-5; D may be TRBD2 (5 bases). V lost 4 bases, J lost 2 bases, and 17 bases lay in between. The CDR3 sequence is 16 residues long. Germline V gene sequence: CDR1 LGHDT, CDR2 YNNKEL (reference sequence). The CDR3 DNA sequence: TGTGCCAGCAGCCGCGATCTAGGGAGACATCAAGAGACCCAGTACTTC. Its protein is CASSRDLGRHQETQYF.

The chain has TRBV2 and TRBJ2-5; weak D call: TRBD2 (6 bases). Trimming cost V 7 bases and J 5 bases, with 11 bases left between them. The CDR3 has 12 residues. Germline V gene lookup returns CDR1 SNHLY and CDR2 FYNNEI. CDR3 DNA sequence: TGTGCCAGCACCCGGCTAGCGGAGACCCAGTACTTC. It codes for CASTRLAETQYF.

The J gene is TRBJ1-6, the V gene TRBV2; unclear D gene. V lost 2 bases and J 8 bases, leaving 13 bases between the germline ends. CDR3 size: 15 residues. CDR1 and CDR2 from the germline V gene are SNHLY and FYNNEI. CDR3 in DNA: TGTGCCAGCAGTGAAAGGCTACACGGAGATTCACCCCTCCACTTT. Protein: CASSERLHGDSPLHF.

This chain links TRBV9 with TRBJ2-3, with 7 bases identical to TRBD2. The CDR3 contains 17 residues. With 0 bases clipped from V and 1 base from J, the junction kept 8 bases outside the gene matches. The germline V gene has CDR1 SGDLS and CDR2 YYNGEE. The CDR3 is CASSVVASGQGTDTQYF. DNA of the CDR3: TGTGCCAGCAGCGTAGTAGCTAGCGGACAAGGCACAGATACGCAGTATTTT.

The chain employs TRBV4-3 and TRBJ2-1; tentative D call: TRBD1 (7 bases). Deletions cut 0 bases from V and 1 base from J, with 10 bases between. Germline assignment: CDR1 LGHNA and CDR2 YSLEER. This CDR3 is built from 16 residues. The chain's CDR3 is CASSQEGGQSYNEQFF. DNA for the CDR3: TGCGCCAGCAGCCAAGAGGGGGGACAGTCCTACAATGAGCAGTTCTTC.

The CDR3 DNA sequence: TGTGCCAGCAGCGTAGGGGGGGACTACTCCTACGAGCAGTACTTC. It yields the protein CASSVGGDYSYEQYF. The J gene is TRBJ2-7, the V gene TRBV9; 7 bases align to TRBD2. V trimming: 0 bases; J trimming: 0 bases; junction bases outside the gene matches: 3. CDR3 size: 15 residues. From germline, CDR1 is SGDLS and CDR2 YYNGEE.

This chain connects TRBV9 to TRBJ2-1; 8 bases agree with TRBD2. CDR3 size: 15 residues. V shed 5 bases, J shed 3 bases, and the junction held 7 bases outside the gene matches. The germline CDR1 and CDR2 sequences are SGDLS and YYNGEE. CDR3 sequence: CASSFSGVIYNEQFF. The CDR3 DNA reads TGTGCCAGCAGTTTTAGCGGGGTAATCTACAATGAGCAGTTCTTC.

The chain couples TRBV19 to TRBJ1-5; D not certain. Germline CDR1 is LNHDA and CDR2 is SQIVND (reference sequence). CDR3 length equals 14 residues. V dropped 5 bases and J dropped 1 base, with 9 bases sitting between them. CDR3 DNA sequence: TGTGCCAGTAGTTGGAGGGCGAGCAATCAGCCCCAGCATTTT. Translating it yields CASSWRASNQPQHF.

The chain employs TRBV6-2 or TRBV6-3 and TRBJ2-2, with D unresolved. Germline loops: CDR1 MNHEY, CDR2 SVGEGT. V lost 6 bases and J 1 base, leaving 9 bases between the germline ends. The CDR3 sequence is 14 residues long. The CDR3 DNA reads TGTGCCAGCAGCCTATTGAGGAACACCGGGGAGCTGTTTTTT. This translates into CASSLLRNTGELFF.

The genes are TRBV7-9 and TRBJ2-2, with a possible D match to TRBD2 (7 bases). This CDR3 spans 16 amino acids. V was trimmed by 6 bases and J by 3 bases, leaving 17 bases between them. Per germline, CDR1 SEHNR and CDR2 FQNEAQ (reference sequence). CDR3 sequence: CASSTFGGPDTGELFF. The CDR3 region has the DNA TGTGCCAGCAGTACCTTCGGGGGGCCGGACACCGGGGAGCTGTTTTTT.